This T cell receptor (beta chain) was profiled in a study of blood T cell repertoires in COVID-19. Germline CDR1 is LNHDA and CDR2 is SQIVND (reference sequence). J was trimmed by 5 bases and V by 0 bases; bases with no gene match: 9. The CDR3 spans 17 residues. Only in-frame clones appear in the TCRdb table, and some are missing; sequencing was by immunoSEQ multiplex PCR. Of about 480,000 clones listed, roughly 89% are singletons. The clonotype comes from a man aged 18 to 30 with COVID-19, enrolled during active disease. Sequenced material: peripheral blood. This chain joins TRBV19 and TRBJ2-1; 8 nucleotides match TRBD2. DNA for the CDR3: TGTGCCAGTAGTATAGATCTAGGGCTAGCGGGCAACAATGAGCAGTTCTTC. Encoded protein: CASSIDLGLAGNNEQFF.